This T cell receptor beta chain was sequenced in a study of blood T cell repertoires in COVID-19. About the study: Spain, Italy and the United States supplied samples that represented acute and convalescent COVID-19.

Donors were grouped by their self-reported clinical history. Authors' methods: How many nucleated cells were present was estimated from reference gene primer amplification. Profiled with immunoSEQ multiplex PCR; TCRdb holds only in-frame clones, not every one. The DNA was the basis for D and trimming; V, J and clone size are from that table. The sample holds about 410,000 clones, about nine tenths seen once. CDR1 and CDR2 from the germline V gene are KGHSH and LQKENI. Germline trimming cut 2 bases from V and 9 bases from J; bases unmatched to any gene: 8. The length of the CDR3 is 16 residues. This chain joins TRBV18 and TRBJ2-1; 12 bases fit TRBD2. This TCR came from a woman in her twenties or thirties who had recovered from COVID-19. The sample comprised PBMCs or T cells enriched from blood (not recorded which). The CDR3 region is CASSPRGLAGGVEQFF. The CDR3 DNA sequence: TGTGCCAGCTCACCAAGAGGCCTAGCGGGGGGGGTTGAGCAGTTCTTC.